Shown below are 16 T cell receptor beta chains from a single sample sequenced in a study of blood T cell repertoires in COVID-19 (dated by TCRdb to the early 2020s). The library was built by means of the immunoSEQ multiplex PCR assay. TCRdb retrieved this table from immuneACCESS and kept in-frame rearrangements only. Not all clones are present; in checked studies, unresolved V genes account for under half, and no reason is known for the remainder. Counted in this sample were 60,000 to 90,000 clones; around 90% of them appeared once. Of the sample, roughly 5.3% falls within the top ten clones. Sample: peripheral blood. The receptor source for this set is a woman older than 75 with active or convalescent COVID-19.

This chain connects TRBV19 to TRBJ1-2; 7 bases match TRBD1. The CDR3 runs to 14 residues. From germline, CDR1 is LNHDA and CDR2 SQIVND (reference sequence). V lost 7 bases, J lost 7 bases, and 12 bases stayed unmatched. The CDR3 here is CASNFVTGWIGYTF. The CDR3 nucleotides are TGTGCCAGTAATTTTGTGACAGGGTGGATTGGCTACACCTTC.

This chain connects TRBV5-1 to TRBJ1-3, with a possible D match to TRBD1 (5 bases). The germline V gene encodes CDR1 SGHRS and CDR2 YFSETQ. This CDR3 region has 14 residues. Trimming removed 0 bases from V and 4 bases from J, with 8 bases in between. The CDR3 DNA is TGCGCCAGCAGCTTGGGGGGCCCCGGAAACACCATATATTTT. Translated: CASSLGGPGNTIYF.

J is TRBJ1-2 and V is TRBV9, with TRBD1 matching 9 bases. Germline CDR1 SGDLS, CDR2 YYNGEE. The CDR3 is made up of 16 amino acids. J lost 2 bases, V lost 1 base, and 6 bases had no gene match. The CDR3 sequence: CASSVRTGQGNYGYTF. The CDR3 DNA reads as TGTGCCAGCAGCGTAAGAACCGGACAGGGGAACTATGGCTACACCTTC.

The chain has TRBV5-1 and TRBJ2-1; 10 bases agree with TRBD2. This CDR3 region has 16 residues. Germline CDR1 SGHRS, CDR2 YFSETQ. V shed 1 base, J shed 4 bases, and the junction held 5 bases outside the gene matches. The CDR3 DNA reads TGCGCCAGCAGCTTGAGTAGCGGGAGGAATTACAATGAGCAGTTCTTC. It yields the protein CASSLSSGRNYNEQFF.

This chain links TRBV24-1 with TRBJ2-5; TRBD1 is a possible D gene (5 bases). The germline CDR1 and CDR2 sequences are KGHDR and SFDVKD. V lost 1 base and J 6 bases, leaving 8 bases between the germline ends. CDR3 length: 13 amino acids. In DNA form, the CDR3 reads TGTGCCACCAGTGATTTAGGGGAAAAGACCCAGTACTTC. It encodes CATSDLGEKTQYF.

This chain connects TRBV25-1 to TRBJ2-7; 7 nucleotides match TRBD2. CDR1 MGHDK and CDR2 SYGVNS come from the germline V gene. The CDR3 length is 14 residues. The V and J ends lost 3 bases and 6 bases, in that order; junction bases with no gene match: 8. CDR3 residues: CASSDPSRGTEQYF. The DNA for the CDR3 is TGTGCCAGCAGTGATCCCTCGCGGGGGACCGAGCAGTACTTC.

This CDR3 reads CAWRMTTAAEKLFF. The CDR3 DNA reads TGTGCCTGGAGGATGACAACGGCAGCTGAAAAACTGTTTTTT. V is TRBV30 and J is TRBJ1-4; no definite D call. Germline assignment: CDR1 GTSNPN and CDR2 SVGIG (reference sequence). V was clipped by 3 bases and J by 7 bases, with 15 bases between them. The CDR3 extends over 14 amino acids. The full variable domain, in which reference TRBV30 and TRBJ1-4 provide the parts outside the CDR3, is SQTIHQWPATLVQPVGSPLSLECTVEGTSNPNLYWYRQAAGRGLQLLFYSVGIGQISSEVPQNLSASRPQDRQFILSSKKLLLSDSGFYLCAWRMTTAAEKLFFGSGTQLSVL.

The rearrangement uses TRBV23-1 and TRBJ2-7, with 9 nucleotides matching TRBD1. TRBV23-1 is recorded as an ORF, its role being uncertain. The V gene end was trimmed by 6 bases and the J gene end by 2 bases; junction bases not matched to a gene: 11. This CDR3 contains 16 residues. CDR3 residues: CASSLFGTGTTYEQYF. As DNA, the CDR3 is TGCGCCAGCAGCCTATTCGGGACAGGGACGACCTACGAGCAGTACTTC.

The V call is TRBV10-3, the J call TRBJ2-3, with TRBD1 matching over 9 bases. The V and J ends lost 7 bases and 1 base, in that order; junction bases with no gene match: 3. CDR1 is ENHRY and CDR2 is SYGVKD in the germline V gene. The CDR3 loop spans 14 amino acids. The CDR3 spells CAITRDRGTDTQYF. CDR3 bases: TGTGCCATCACCCGGGACAGGGGCACAGATACGCAGTATTTT.

CDR3 residues: CASSRSGQGAGEQYF. The CDR3 DNA sequence: TGTGCCAGCAGCCGCTCGGGACAGGGGGCGGGTGAGCAGTACTTC. The rearrangement uses TRBV7-2 and TRBJ2-7, with TRBD1 matching 12 bases. The length of the CDR3 is 15 residues. Trimming at V came to 5 bases and at J to 7 bases, leaving 9 bases not matched to a gene. In germline, CDR1 is SGHTA, CDR2 FQGNSA.

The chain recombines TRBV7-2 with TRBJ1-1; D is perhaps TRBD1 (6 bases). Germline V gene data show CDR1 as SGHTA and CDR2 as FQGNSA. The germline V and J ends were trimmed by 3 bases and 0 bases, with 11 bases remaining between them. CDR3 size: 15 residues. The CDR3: CASSLQGIMNTEAFF. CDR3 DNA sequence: TGTGCCAGCAGCTTGCAGGGGATTATGAACACTGAAGCTTTCTTT.

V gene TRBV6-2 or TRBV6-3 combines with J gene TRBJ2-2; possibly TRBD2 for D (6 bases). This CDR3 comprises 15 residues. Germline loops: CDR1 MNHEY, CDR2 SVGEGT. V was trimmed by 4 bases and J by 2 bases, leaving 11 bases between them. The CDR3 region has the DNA TGTGCCAGCAGTTGGGGGGACTTAAACACCGGGGAGCTGTTTTTT. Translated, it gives CASSWGDLNTGELFF.

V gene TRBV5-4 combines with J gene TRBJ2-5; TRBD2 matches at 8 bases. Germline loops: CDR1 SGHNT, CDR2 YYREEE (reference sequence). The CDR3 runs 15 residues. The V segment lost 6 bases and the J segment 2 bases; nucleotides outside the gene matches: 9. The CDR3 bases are TGTGCCAGCACCCCGGGGGGGCGGTCGCAAGAGACCCAGTACTTC. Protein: CASTPGGRSQETQYF. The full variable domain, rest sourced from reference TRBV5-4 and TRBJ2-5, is ETGVTQSPTHLIKTRGQQVTLRCSSQSGHNTVSWYQQALGQGPQFIFQYYREEENGRGNFPPRFSGLQFPNYSSELNVNALELDDSALYLCASTPGGRSQETQYFGPGTRLLVL.

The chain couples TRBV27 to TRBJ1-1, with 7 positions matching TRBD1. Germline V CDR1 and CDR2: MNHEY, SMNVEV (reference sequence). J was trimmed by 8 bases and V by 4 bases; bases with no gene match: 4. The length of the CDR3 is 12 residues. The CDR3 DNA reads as TGTGCCAGCAGTTGGCCGGGACAGGAAGCTTTCTTT. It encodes CASSWPGQEAFF.

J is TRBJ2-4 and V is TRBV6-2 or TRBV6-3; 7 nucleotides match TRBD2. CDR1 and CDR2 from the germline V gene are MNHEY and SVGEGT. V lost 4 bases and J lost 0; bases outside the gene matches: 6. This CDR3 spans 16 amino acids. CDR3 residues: CASSSGGSLAKNIQYF. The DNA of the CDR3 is TGTGCCAGCAGTTCCGGCGGGAGTCTAGCCAAAAACATTCAGTACTTC.

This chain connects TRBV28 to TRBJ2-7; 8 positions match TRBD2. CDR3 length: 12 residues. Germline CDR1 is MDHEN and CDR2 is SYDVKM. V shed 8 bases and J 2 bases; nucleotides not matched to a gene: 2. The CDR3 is CASRGGPYEQYF. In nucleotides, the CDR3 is TGTGCCAGCCGGGGGGGGCCCTACGAGCAGTACTTC.